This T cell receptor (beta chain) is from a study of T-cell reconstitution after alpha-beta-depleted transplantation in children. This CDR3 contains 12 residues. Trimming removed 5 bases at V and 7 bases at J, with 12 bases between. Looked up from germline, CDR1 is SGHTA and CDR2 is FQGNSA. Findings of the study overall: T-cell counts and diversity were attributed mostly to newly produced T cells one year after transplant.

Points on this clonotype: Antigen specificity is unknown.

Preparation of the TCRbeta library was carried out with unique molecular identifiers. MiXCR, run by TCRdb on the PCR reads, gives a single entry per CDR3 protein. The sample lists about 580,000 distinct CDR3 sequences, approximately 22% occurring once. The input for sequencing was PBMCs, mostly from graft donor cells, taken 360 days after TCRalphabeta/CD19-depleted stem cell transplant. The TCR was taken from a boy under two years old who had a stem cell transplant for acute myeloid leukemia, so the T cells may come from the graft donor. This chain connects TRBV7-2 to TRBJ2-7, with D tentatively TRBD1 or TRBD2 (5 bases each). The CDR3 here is CASSGTLIEQYF. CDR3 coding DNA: TGTGCCAGCAGCGGGACCCTTATTGAGCAGTACTTC. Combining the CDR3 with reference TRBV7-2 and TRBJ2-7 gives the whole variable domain GAGVSQSPSNKVTEKGKDVELRCDPISGHTALYWYRQSLGQGLEFLIYFQGNSAPDKSGLPSDRFSAERTGGSVSTLTIQRTQQEDSAVYLCASSGTLIEQYFGPGTRLTVT.